This T cell receptor (beta chain) derives from a study of cytomegalovirus exposure and HLA in healthy donors. Looking at the study overall: Earlier findings included roughly 120 million unique TCR beta sequences obtained from roughly 200 million T cells.

The PCR employed 60 Vbeta primers together with 13 Jbeta primers. Measured with immunoSEQ multiplex PCR; TCRdb has only the in-frame clones, and not every one. The sample consists of just over 200,000 clones, approximately 78% of them appearing once. Study observations and caveats: Earlier results showed most TCR beta V segments being productive about 87% or about 30% of the time.

Trimming removed 11 bases at V and 6 bases at J, with 19 bases between. The CDR3 loop spans 13 amino acids. Germline CDR1 reads MDHEN; CDR2 reads SYDVKM. Regarding this clone: Its antigen is as yet unknown.

V is TRBV28 and J is TRBJ1-2; tentatively, D is TRBD1 (5 bases). The receptor was isolated from a woman aged 35 to 49 in good health and CMV-seronegative. The source material was PBMCs. The CDR3 is CAGATPMGNGYTF. The CDR3 region has the DNA TGTGCCGGGGCAACACCCATGGGTAATGGCTACACCTTC.